These 7 T cell receptor beta chains were all obtained from the same sample, sequenced in a study of CD8 T cells in ankylosing spondylitis. Each CDR3 protein is one row after TCRdb ran MiXCR on the 5' RACE reads. Here the sample spans a few hundred thousand distinct CDR3 sequences, 20% to 25% being singletons. Sequences were obtained from blood, either unsorted or a sorted T cell fraction (not recorded which). These receptors originate from a male donor with ankylosing spondylitis or in good health (not recorded which).

This chain uses TRBV7-8 with TRBJ2-3, with TRBD2 identical over 8 bases. With 9 bases clipped from V and 1 base from J, the junction kept 6 bases outside the gene matches. Germline V CDR1 and CDR2: SGHVS, FQNEAQ. The CDR3 has 14 amino acids. CDR3 protein: CASGARGGTDTQYF. CDR3 sequence (DNA): TGTGCCAGTGGGGCGCGGGGGGGCACAGATACGCAGTATTTT.

The V gene is TRBV7-9, the J gene TRBJ2-1, with a possible D match to TRBD1 (6 bases). Per the germline V gene, CDR1 is SEHNR and CDR2 is FQNEAQ (reference sequence). Trimming left V 5 bases short and J 7 bases short, with 15 bases between. This CDR3 comprises 14 residues. Here the CDR3 reads CASSPRQDRNEQFF. CDR3 sequence (DNA): TGTGCCAGCAGCCCAAGACAGGATCGGAATGAGCAGTTCTTC.

The rearrangement links TRBV28 to TRBJ1-1; D gene ambiguous. The CDR3 contains 11 residues. The germline gives CDR1 MDHEN, CDR2 SYDVKM. V lost 10 bases to trimming and J lost 1 base, with 7 bases between them. DNA of the CDR3: TGTGCCACTGAAGAGAACACTGAAGCTTTCTTT. It encodes CATEENTEAFF.

This clonotype has a handful of counts. The chain has TRBV7-9 and TRBJ2-5, with D perhaps TRBD1 (5 bases). The germline V and J ends were trimmed by 1 base and 2 bases, with 8 bases remaining between them. Germline lookup yields CDR1 SEHNR and CDR2 FQNEAQ (reference sequence). The CDR3 has 14 residues. This chain's CDR3 is CASSLVRQQETQYF. The CDR3 DNA sequence: TGTGCCAGCAGCTTAGTTCGACAGCAAGAGACCCAGTACTTC. Together with reference TRBV7-9 and TRBJ2-5, the CDR3 gives the full variable domain: DTGVSQNPRHKITKRGQNVTFRCDPISEHNRLYWYRQTLGQGPEFLTYFQNEAQLEKSRLLSDRFSAERPKGSFSTLEIQRTEQGDSAMYLCASSLVRQQETQYFGPGTRLLVL.

This clonotype appeared a few times. CDR3 residues: CASSPGQRATEAFF. The CDR3, as DNA: TGTGCCAGCAGCCCGGGACAGAGGGCCACTGAAGCTTTCTTT. This chain links TRBV7-3 with TRBJ1-1; TRBD1 aligns across 7 bases. The V segment lost 5 bases and the J segment 4 bases; nucleotides outside the gene matches: 7. This CDR3 has 14 amino acids. Germline V gene data show CDR1 as SGHTA and CDR2 as FQGTGA.

The V call is TRBV27, the J call TRBJ2-7; TRBD2 matches 14 bases. The CDR3 is 17 residues long. The germline V gene has CDR1 MNHEY and CDR2 SMNVEV (reference sequence). V shed 4 bases, J shed 4 bases, and the junction held 9 bases outside the gene matches. The CDR3 DNA reads TGTGCCAGCAGTTCGATCGGACTAGCGGGGGGCTATTACGAGCAGTACTTC. The encoded protein is CASSSIGLAGGYYEQYF.

This clonotype was found a few times. CDR3 loop: CASRFRTGAVQYF. CDR3 DNA sequence: TGTGCCAGCAGGTTTAGGACAGGGGCTGTGCAGTACTTC. V gene TRBV7-9 combines with J gene TRBJ2-7; 9 bases are shared with TRBD1. J gave up 9 bases and V 6 bases, and 9 bases lay outside the gene matches. Germline values: CDR1 SEHNR, CDR2 FQNEAQ (reference sequence). The CDR3 totals 13 residues.